The 7 T cell receptor beta chains below all came from one sample that was sequenced in a study of CD8+CD57+ T cells in acquired aplastic anemia. Genomic DNA was employed as the template in profiling TCR beta VDJ and CDR3. Each CDR3 protein gets one entry after TCRdb re-called the reads with MiXCR. The data contain 120,000 or so distinct CDR3 sequences, 30% to 45% of them singletons. It was patients with CD8+CD57+ cell expansion by flow cytometry who were chosen for sequencing. Sequencing used sorted CD4+, CD8+, or CD8+CD57+ T cells (not recorded which) from PBMCs. These receptors all come from a human donor with aplastic anemia.

This clonotype was found many times. CDR3 region: CASSLRGDINQPQHF. CDR3 DNA sequence: TGTGCCAGCAGCTTGAGGGGGGATATCAATCAGCCCCAGCATTTT. This chain connects TRBV7-2 to TRBJ1-5, with D maybe TRBD1 (6 bases). With 3 bases removed from V and 3 bases from J, the gap between germline ends came to 12 bases. This CDR3 spans 15 amino acids. Looked up from germline, CDR1 is SGHTA and CDR2 is FQGNSA.

This clonotype was found many times. The V and J genes are TRBV7-9 and TRBJ2-7; TRBD1 matches at 7 bases. The CDR3 contains 16 residues. Germline loops: CDR1 SEHNR, CDR2 FQNEAQ (reference sequence). The V gene end was trimmed by 1 base and the J gene end by 3 bases; junction bases not matched to a gene: 9. The CDR3 coding sequence is TGTGCCAGCAGCTTAGACGTCCCGGGACAGCTCTACGAGCAGTACTTC. Its translation is CASSLDVPGQLYEQYF.

The chain employs TRBV7-2 and TRBJ2-7; D is ambiguous. Germline assignment: CDR1 SGHTA and CDR2 FQGNSA. The V end lost 0 bases, the J end lost 5 bases, and 2 bases lay between the germline ends. This CDR3 spans 11 amino acids. CDR3 bases: TGTGCCAGCAGCTTAGCGCACGAGCAGTACGTC. It encodes CASSLAHEQYV.

About this clonotype: This may come from a read error, since a much larger clone is one base off. V is TRBV3-1 and J is TRBJ1-6; 7 bases align to TRBD1. The CDR3 totals 14 residues. The germline gives CDR1 LGHDT, CDR2 YNNKEL (reference sequence). The CDR3 DNA reads as TGTCCCAGCAGCTCCGGGACAGTTAATTCACCCCTCCACTTT. Translation gives CPSSSGTVNSPLHF.

This clonotype has ten or more counts. CDR3 sequence (DNA): TGCAGCTCTGTCGGCCCTCAGGGGGATGGCTACACCTTC. It yields the protein CSSVGPQGDGYTF. The V and J genes are TRBV29-1 and TRBJ1-2; TRBD1 agrees at 7 bases. Germline V gene sequence: CDR1 SQVTM, CDR2 ANQGSEA. With 8 bases clipped from V and 6 bases from J, the junction kept 12 bases outside the gene matches. This CDR3 is built from 13 residues.

The chain couples TRBV19 to TRBJ2-3, with D perhaps assigned TRBD1 or TRBD2 (5 bases each). This CDR3 has 14 residues. The V end was cut by 5 bases, the J end by 1 base, with 10 bases between. Looked up from germline, CDR1 is LNHDA and CDR2 is SQIVND (reference sequence). The CDR3 reads CASSSRDRTDTQYF. Here the CDR3 DNA reads TGTGCCAGTAGTTCCAGGGACCGCACAGATACGCAGTATTTT. Variable domain in full (rest from reference TRBV19 and TRBJ2-3): DGGITQSPKYLFRKEGQNVTLSCEQNLNHDAMYWYRQDPGQGLRLIYYSQIVNDFQKGDIAEGYSVSREKKESFPLTVTSAQKNPTAFYLCASSSRDRTDTQYFGPGTRLTVL.

Comments on this clonotype: This clone may be a read error of a much larger clone one base away. The V call is TRBV6-1, the J call TRBJ1-2; D is possibly TRBD1 (5 bases). The CDR3 length is 16 residues. CDR1 and CDR2 from the germline V gene are MNHNS and SASEGT. The CDR3 spells CASGELETAPYYGYTF. The CDR3 DNA reads TGTGCCAGCGGTGAATTGGAGACAGCTCCATACTATGGCTACACCTTC.